This T cell receptor (beta chain) was captured by sequencing in a study of CXCR3-negative and CXCR3-positive naive CD8 T cells. Study-wide results and limits: Naive cells with CXCR3 showed TRB CDR3s that were more hydrophobic than those in CXCR3-negative naive cells. Surface CD5 was comparable between naive subsets; TCR strength was inferred from TRB CDR3 properties. Within a donor, both naive subsets shared TRBV-TRBJ usage, unlike memory cells. Most assays were run on fresh PBMCs (CXCR3 expression partially decreased after cryopreservation).

Points on this clonotype: The antigen remains unidentified.

All TRB cDNA libraries came from 5' RACE performed with UMI labels. Following a re-call of the 5' RACE reads, TCRdb has one entry per CDR3 protein and lacks DNA. This sample's table reports 6,500 to 8,500 distinct CDR3 sequences. Germline V gene data show CDR1 as KGHSH and CDR2 as LQKENI. The CDR3 length is 14 residues. The chain recombines TRBV18 with TRBJ1-2; TCRdb's D gene call, TRBD1, goes unchecked for lack of DNA. The TCR originated in a human donor in good health. Some clones in this sample may be carry-over from other donors' samples. The sample taken for sequencing was naive CXCR3- CD8+ T cells from blood. Subset specified: CD45RO-CCR7+CD27+CD95- naive CD8+ T cells lacking CXCR3 (TNR3-). The CDR3 sequence is CASSPAGQNYGYTF.